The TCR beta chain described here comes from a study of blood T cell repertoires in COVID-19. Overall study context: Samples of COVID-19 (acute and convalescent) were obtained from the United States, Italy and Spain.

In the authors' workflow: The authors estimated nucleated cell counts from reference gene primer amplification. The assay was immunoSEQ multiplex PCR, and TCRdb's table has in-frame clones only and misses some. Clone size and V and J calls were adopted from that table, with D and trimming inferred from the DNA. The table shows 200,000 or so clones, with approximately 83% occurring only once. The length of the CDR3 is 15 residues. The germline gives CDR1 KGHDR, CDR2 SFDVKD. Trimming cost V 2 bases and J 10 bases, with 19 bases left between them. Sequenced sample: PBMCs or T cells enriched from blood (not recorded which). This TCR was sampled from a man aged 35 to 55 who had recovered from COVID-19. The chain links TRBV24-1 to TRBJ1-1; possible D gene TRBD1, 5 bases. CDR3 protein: CATSDYDGAPGGAFF. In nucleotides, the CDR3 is TGTGCCACCAGTGATTACGACGGGGCCCCGGGGGGAGCTTTCTTT.